Listed here is a single T cell receptor (beta chain). Produced via immunoSEQ multiplex PCR; TCRdb's table is partial and in-frame only. This sample carries roughly 11,000 clones, 78% of them seen once, and the ten largest clones take around 7.9%. This sample is part of a study of T cells after somatic rescue of genetic block. This CDR3 has 16 residues. V shed 4 bases, J shed 2 bases, and the junction held 6 bases outside the gene matches. Looked up from germline, CDR1 is SGHNT and CDR2 is YYREEE (reference sequence). The sequenced sample consisted of peripheral blood mononuclear cells (PBMCs). The sequence was collected from a boy aged 5-17 years. The chain recombines TRBV5-4 with TRBJ2-5, with TRBD2 identical over 12 bases. The DNA for the CDR3 is TGTGCCAGCAGCAGAGGACTAGCGGGGAAGCAAGAGACCCAGTACTTC. Protein: CASSRGLAGKQETQYF.